This is a list of T cell receptor beta chains from one sample in a study of breast tumors, draining lymph nodes, adjacent tissues. TCRdb reprocessed the multiplex PCR reads with MiXCR, giving one entry per CDR3 protein. The sample includes around 17,000 distinct CDR3 sequences, less than 45% of them seen just once. Sequencing was carried out using tumor-adjacent breast tissue. The receptors come from a female donor with breast cancer. Some clones in this sample may be carry-over from other donors' samples. Each CDR3 is given with its conserved first and last residue. Fields, in order: V gene, D gene, J gene, clone size, CDR3 protein, CDR3 DNA. D genes are given only for firm matches. Clone size is not always given. Where it is, it says once, few, many or a class for expanded clones.

V: TRBV5-1; D: NA; J: TRBJ2-1; size: NA; CDR3: CASSLGLHNEQFF; DNA: TGCGCCAGCAGCTTGGGCTTACACAATGAGCAGTTCTTC
V: TRBV7-9; D: TRBD1; J: TRBJ2-7; size: NA; CDR3: CASSLQGALYEQYF; DNA: TGTGCCAGCAGCTTACAGGGGGCACTTTACGAGCAGTACTTC
V: TRBV9; D: NA; J: TRBJ2-6; size: many; CDR3: CASSVGTGANVLTF; DNA: TGTGCCAGCAGCGTGGGGACTGGGGCCAACGTCCTGACTTTC
V: TRBV19; D: TRBD1; J: TRBJ1-1; size: NA; CDR3: CASSINSGQGNTEAFF; DNA: TGTGCCAGTAGTATAAATTCTGGACAGGGGAACACTGAAGCTTTCTTT
V: TRBV4-3; D: NA; J: TRBJ2-2; size: NA; CDR3: CASSPSRTANTGELFF; DNA: TGCGCCAGCAGCCCGAGTAGGACAGCGAACACCGGGGAGCTGTTTTTT
V: TRBV10-2; D: TRBD1; J: TRBJ2-2; size: many; CDR3: CASSIDRAFTGELFF; DNA: TGCGCCAGCAGTATAGACAGGGCCTTCACCGGGGAGCTGTTTTTT
V: TRBV4-2; D: NA; J: TRBJ2-1; size: many; CDR3: CASSQEASVSYNEQFF; DNA: TGTGCCAGCAGCCAAGAGGCTAGCGTATCCTACAATGAGCAGTTCTTC
V: TRBV20-1; D: TRBD2; J: TRBJ2-3; size: once; CDR3: CSAEAGTSGADTQYF; DNA: TGCAGTGCTGAGGCCGGGACTAGCGGGGCAGATACGCAGTATTTT
V: TRBV2; D: TRBD1; J: TRBJ1-2; size: few; CDR3: CASSEQGGYYGYTF; DNA: TGTGCCAGCAGTGAACAGGGGGGGTACTATGGCTACACCTTC
V: TRBV14; D: TRBD1; J: TRBJ2-5; size: medium-sized; CDR3: CASSSTGRETQYF; DNA: TGTGCCAGCAGTTCGACAGGGCGGGAGACCCAGTACTTC
V: TRBV9; D: NA; J: TRBJ2-1; size: NA; CDR3: CASSVGGLTMDEQFF; DNA: TGTGCCAGCAGCGTAGGGGGACTCACAATGGATGAGCAGTTCTTC
V: TRBV7-8; D: TRBD2; J: TRBJ2-3; size: NA; CDR3: CASSLDMGGVGGSTDTQYF; DNA: TGTGCCAGCAGCTTAGACATGGGCGGTGTTGGCGGGAGTACAGATACGCAGTATTTT
V: TRBV14; D: NA; J: TRBJ2-7; size: large; CDR3: CASSQDRSYEQYF; DNA: TGTGCCAGCAGCCAAGATCGTTCCTACGAGCAGTACTTC
V: TRBV7-2; D: NA; J: TRBJ1-1; size: many; CDR3: CASSFQSQGEAFF; DNA: TGTGCCAGCAGCTTCCAGTCCCAAGGGGAAGCTTTCTTT
V: TRBV5-5; D: TRBD2; J: TRBJ2-5; size: many; CDR3: CASSLTSGGAGETQYF; DNA: TGTGCCAGCAGCTTGACTAGCGGGGGGGCCGGTGAGACCCAGTACTTC
V: TRBV2; D: TRBD2; J: TRBJ2-5; size: NA; CDR3: CASSEPIRTSGKETQYF; DNA: TGTGCCAGCAGCGAACCTATTAGGACTAGCGGGAAAGAGACCCAGTACTTC
V: TRBV6-1; D: TRBD1; J: TRBJ1-4; size: many; CDR3: CASSFGQGGEKLFF; DNA: TGTGCCAGCAGTTTCGGCCAGGGGGGCGAAAAACTGTTTTTT
V: TRBV7-8; D: NA; J: TRBJ2-7; size: NA; CDR3: CASSWGDSSYEQYF; DNA: TGTGCCAGCAGCTGGGGGGACAGCTCCTACGAGCAGTACTTC
V: TRBV5-1; D: NA; J: TRBJ1-2; size: NA; CDR3: CASSPPQASYGYTF; DNA: TGCGCCAGCAGCCCGCCCCAGGCAAGCTATGGCTACACCTTC
V: TRBV10-3; D: TRBD1; J: TRBJ2-1; size: medium-sized; CDR3: CAISDRGHDNEQFF; DNA: TGTGCCATCAGCGACAGGGGGCACGACAATGAGCAGTTCTTC
V: TRBV7-2; D: TRBD2; J: TRBJ2-5; size: NA; CDR3: CASSSRLAGGQGEPQYF; DNA: TGTGCCAGCAGCTCACGATTAGCGGGAGGTCAGGGGGAGCCCCAGTACTTC
V: TRBV28; D: NA; J: TRBJ1-6; size: many; CDR3: CASSLSRGNSPLHF; DNA: TGTGCCAGCAGTTTATCGCGGGGGAATTCACCCCTCCACTTT
V: TRBV14; D: TRBD2; J: TRBJ2-1; size: medium-sized; CDR3: CASSQRDYLQFF; DNA: TGTGCCAGCAGCCAGAGGGACTACCTCCAGTTCTTC
V: TRBV7-3; D: NA; J: TRBJ2-5; size: NA; CDR3: CASSSSWRYTQYF; DNA: TGTGCCAGCAGTTCGTCGTGGCGGTACACCCAGTACTTC
V: TRBV7-2; D: NA; J: TRBJ2-7; size: NA; CDR3: CAGRRGVTYEQYF; DNA: TGTGCCGGCAGACGAGGAGTGACCTACGAGCAGTACTTC
V: TRBV6-5; D: NA; J: TRBJ2-1; size: many; CDR3: CASSPTDRALYNEQFF; DNA: TGTGCCAGCAGTCCAACGGACAGAGCCTTATACAATGAGCAGTTCTTC
V: TRBV2; D: TRBD1; J: TRBJ2-7; size: NA; CDR3: CASGQGYEQYF; DNA: TGTGCCAGCGGACAGGGCTACGAGCAGTACTTC
V: TRBV11-2; D: NA; J: TRBJ2-3; size: NA; CDR3: CASGATDTQYF; DNA: TGTGCCAGCGGGGCCACAGATACGCAGTATTTT
V: TRBV12-3/TRBV12-4; D: TRBD1; J: TRBJ1-2; size: few; CDR3: CASSLGGTGYGYTF; DNA: TGTGCCAGCAGTTTAGGAGGGACAGGCTATGGCTACACCTTC
V: TRBV3-1; D: NA; J: TRBJ1-2; size: medium-sized; CDR3: CASSRGTENYGYTF; DNA: TGTGCCAGCAGCCGAGGGACCGAGAACTATGGCTACACCTTC
V: TRBV20-1; D: NA; J: TRBJ2-7; size: NA; CDR3: CSARDRAGRYEQYF; DNA: TGCAGTGCTAGAGATCGGGCAGGGCGGTACGAGCAGTACTTC
V: TRBV5-4; D: NA; J: TRBJ1-1; size: many; CDR3: CASSFRGAEAFF; DNA: TGTGCCAGCAGCTTTAGGGGCGCTGAAGCTTTCTTT
V: TRBV20-1; D: TRBD2; J: TRBJ2-5; size: many; CDR3: CSALGLAGGEETQYF; DNA: TGCAGTGCCCTGGGACTAGCGGGGGGGGAAGAGACCCAGTACTTC
V: TRBV12-3/TRBV12-4; D: TRBD1; J: TRBJ1-2; size: medium-sized; CDR3: CASSPAPGQGADNYGYTF; DNA: TGTGCCAGCAGTCCAGCCCCGGGACAGGGGGCCGATAACTATGGCTACACCTTC
V: TRBV2; D: TRBD2; J: TRBJ2-7; size: NA; CDR3: CASSEYLAVAYEQYF; DNA: TGTGCCAGCAGTGAATACCTAGCGGTTGCCTACGAGCAGTACTTC
V: TRBV18; D: TRBD2; J: TRBJ2-1; size: NA; CDR3: CASSRQGTSGGLHNEQFF; DNA: TGTGCCAGCTCAAGACAAGGGACTAGCGGGGGGCTACACAATGAGCAGTTCTTC
V: TRBV5-4; D: NA; J: TRBJ2-2; size: NA; CDR3: CASSLGGGGRPANTGELFF; DNA: TGTGCCAGCAGCTTGGGGGGTGGGGGGCGTCCCGCGAACACCGGGGAGCTGTTTTTT
V: TRBV5-1; D: TRBD2; J: TRBJ2-1; size: many; CDR3: CASSGTTGYNEQFF; DNA: TGCGCCAGTTCCGGGACTACCGGCTACAATGAGCAGTTCTTC
V: TRBV2; D: TRBD1; J: TRBJ2-2; size: NA; CDR3: CASIASRLPGQGNTGELFF; DNA: TGTGCCAGCATAGCATCCCGCTTGCCGGGACAGGGGAACACCGGGGAGCTGTTTTTT
V: TRBV18; D: NA; J: TRBJ1-3; size: many; CDR3: CASSPRERNSGNTIYF; DNA: TGTGCCAGCTCACCACGCGAACGGAACTCTGGAAACACCATATATTTT
V: TRBV12-3/TRBV12-4; D: NA; J: TRBJ1-2; size: NA; CDR3: CASSFTNYGYTF; DNA: TGTGCCAGCAGTTTCACTAACTATGGCTACACCTTC
V: TRBV6-1; D: NA; J: TRBJ2-3; size: many; CDR3: CASSEAGTPHFTQYF; DNA: TGTGCCAGCAGTGAAGCCGGGACACCTCATTTTACGCAGTATTTT